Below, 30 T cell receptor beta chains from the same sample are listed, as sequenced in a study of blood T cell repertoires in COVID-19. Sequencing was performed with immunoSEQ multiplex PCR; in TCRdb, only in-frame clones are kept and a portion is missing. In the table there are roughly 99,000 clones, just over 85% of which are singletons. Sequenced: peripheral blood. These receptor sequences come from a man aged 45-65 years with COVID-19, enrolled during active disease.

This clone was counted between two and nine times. CDR3 DNA: TGTGCCAGCAGCCAAGATAAATACGGGAACACTGAAGCTTTCTTT. Amino acids: CASSQDKYGNTEAFF. The genes are TRBV3-1 (or the pseudogene TRBV3-2) and TRBJ1-1; D gene uncertain. The CDR3 sequence is 15 residues long. Deletions cut 0 bases from V and 1 base from J, with 9 bases between. Germline V gene data show CDR1 as LGHDT and CDR2 as YNNKEL (reference sequence).

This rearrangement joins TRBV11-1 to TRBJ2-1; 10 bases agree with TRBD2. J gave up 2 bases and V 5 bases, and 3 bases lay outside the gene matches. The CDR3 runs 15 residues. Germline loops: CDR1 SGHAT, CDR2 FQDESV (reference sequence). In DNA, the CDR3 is TGTGCCAGCAGCCTTAGCGGGGGGACCTACAATGAGCAGTTCTTC. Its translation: CASSLSGGTYNEQFF.

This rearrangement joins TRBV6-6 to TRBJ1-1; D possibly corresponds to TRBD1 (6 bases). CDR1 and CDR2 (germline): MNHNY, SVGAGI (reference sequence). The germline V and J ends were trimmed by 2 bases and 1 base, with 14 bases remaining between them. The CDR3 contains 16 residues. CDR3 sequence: CASSYPKGQENTEAFF. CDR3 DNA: TGTGCCAGCAGTTACCCGAAGGGACAAGAGAACACTGAAGCTTTCTTT.

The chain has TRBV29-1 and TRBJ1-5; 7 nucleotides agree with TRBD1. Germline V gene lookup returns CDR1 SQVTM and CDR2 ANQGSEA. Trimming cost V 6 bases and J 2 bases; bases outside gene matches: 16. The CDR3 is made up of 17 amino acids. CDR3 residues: CSVVTGATGGGNQPQHF. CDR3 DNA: TGCAGCGTCGTCACAGGGGCAACCGGGGGTGGCAATCAGCCCCAGCATTTT.

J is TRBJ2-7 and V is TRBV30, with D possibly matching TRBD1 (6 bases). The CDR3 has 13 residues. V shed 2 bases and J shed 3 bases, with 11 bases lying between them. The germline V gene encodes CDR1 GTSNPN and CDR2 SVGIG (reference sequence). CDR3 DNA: TGTGCCTGGAGTCGGAACAGGGACTACGAGCAGTACTTC. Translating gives CAWSRNRDYEQYF.

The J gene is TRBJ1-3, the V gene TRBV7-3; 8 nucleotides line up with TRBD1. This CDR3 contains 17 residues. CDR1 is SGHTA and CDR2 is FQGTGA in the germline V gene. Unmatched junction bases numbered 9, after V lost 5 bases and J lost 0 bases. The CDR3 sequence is CASSPRQGKISGNTIYF. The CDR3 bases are TGTGCCAGCAGCCCCAGACAGGGGAAGATCTCTGGAAACACCATATATTTT.

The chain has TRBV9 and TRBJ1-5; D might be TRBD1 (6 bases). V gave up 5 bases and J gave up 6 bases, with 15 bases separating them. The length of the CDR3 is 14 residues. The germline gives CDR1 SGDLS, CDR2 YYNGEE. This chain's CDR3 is CASSSGRGGQPQHF. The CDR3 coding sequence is TGTGCCAGCAGTTCAGGGAGGGGGGGTCAGCCCCAGCATTTT.

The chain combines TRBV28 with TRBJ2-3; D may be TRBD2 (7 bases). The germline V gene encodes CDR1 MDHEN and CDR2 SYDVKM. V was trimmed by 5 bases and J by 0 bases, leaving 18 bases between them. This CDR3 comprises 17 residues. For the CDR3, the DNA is TGTGCCAGCAGTCCCCAAGGCGGGGGCCCTAGCACAGATACGCAGTATTTT. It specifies CASSPQGGGPSTDTQYF.

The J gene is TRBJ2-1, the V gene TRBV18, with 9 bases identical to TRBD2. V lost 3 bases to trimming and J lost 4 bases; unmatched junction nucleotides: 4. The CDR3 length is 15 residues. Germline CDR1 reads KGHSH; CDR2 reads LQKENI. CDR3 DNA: TGTGCCAGCTCACCCGGCGGGGGGGTGTACAATGAGCAGTTCTTC. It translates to CASSPGGGVYNEQFF. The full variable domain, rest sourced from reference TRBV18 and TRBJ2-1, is NAGVMQNPRHLVRRRGQEARLRCSPMKGHSHVYWYRQLPEEGLKFMVYLQKENIIDESGMPKERFSAEFPKEGPSILRIQQVVRGDSAAYFCASSPGGGVYNEQFFGPGTRLTVL.

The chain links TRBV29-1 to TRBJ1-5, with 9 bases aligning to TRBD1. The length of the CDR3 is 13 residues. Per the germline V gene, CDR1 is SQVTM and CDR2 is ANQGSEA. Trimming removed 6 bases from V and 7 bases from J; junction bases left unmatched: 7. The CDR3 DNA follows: TGCAGCGTGGAGACAGGGGGTGGGCAGCCCCAGCATTTT. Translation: CSVETGGGQPQHF.

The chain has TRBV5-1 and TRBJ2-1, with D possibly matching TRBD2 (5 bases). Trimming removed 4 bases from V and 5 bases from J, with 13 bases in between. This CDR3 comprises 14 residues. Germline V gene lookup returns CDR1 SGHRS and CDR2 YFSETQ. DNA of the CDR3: TGCGCCAGCAGCACGGGTGGACTGCACAATGAGCAGTTCTTC. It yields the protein CASSTGGLHNEQFF.

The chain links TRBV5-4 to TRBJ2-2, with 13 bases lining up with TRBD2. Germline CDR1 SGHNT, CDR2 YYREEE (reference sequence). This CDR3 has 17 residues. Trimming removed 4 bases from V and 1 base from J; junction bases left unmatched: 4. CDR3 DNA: TGTGCCAGCAGCCCGGGACTAGCGGGGCTGAACACCGGGGAGCTGTTTTTT. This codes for CASSPGLAGLNTGELFF.

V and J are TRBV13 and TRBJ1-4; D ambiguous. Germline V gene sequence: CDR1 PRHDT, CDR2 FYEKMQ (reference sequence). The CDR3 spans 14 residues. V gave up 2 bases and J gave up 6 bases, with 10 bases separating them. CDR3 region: CASSLRRVHEKLFF. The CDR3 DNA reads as TGTGCCAGCAGCTTAAGGAGGGTCCATGAAAAACTGTTTTTT.

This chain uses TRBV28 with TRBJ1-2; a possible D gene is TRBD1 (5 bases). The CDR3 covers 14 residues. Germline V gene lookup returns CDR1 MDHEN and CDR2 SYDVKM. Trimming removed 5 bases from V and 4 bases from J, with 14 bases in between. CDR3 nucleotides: TGTGCCAGCAGTATTCAGGGTAGGAGCTATGGCTACACCTTC. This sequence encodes CASSIQGRSYGYTF.

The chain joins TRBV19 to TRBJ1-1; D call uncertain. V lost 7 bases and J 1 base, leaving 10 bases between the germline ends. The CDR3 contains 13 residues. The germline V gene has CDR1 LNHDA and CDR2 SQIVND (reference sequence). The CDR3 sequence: CASNPGSNTEAFF. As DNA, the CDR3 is TGTGCCAGTAACCCAGGATCGAACACTGAAGCTTTCTTT.

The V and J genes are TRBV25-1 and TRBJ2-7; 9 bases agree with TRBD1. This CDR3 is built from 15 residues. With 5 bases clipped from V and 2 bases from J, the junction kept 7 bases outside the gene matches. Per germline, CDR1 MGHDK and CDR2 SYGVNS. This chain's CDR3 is CASSSWTGATYEQYF. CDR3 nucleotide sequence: TGTGCCAGCAGTTCATGGACAGGGGCCACCTACGAGCAGTACTTC.

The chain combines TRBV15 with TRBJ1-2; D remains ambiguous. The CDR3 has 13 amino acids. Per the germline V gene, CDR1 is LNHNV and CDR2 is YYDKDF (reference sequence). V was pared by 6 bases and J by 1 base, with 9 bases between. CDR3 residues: CATRAGNNYGYTF. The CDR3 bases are TGTGCCACCAGAGCCGGGAATAACTATGGCTACACCTTC.

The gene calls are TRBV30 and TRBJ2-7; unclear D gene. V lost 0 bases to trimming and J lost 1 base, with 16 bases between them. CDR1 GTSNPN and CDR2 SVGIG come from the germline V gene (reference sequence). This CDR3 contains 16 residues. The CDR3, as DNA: TGTGCCTGGAGTGTACGTCTGCAGCGCCTTTCCTACGAGCAGTACTTC. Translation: CAWSVRLQRLSYEQYF.

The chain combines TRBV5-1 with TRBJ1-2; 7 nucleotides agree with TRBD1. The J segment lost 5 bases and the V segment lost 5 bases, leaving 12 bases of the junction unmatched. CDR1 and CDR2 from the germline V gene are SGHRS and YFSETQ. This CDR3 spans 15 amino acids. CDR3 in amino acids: CASSPQPGQRYGYTF. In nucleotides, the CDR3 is TGCGCCAGCAGTCCGCAACCGGGACAGAGGTATGGCTACACCTTC.

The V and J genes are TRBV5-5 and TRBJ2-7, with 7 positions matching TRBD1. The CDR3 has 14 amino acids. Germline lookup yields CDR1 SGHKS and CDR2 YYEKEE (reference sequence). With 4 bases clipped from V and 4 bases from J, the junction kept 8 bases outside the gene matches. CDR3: CASSLGQVLYEQYF. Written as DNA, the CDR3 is TGTGCCAGCAGCCTCGGACAGGTTCTGTACGAGCAGTACTTC.

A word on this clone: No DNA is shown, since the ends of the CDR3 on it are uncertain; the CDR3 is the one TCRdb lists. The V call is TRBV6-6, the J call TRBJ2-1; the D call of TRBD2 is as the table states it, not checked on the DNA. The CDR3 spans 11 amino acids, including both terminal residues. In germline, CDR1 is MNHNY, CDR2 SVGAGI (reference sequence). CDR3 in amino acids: CASSSSGEQFF.

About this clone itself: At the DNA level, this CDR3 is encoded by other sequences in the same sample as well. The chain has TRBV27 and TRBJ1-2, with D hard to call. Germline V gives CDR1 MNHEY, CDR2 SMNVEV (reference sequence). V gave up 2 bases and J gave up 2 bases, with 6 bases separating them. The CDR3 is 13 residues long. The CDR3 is CASSLRENYGYTF. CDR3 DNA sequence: TGTGCCAGCAGTTTACGGGAGAACTATGGCTACACCTTC.

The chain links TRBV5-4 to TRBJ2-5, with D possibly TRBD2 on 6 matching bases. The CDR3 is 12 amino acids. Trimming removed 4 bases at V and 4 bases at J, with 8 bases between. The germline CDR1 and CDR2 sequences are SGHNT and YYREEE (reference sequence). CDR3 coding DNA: TGTGCCAGCAGCGGAGGGCCAGAGACCCAGTACTTC. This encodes CASSGGPETQYF.

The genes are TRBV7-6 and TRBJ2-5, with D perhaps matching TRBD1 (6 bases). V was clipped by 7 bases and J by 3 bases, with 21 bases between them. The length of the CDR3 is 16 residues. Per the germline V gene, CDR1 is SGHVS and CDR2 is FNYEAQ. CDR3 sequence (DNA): TGTGCCAGCACCCTCCTGGGGGCGGGTTTCAAAGAGACCCAGTACTTC. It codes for CASTLLGAGFKETQYF. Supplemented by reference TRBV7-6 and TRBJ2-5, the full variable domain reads GAGVSQSPRYKVTKRGQDVALRCDPISGHVSLYWYRQALGQGPEFLTYFNYEAQQDKSGLPNDRFSAERPEGSISTLTIQRTEQRDSAMYRCASTLLGAGFKETQYFGPGTRLLVL.

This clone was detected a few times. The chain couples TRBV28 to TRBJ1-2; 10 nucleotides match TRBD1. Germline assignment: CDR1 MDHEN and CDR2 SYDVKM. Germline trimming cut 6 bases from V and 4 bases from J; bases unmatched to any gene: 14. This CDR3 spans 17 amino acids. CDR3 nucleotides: TGTGCCAGCAGGGGGGCGGGACAGGGGTTCCGGGGCTATGGCTACACCTTC. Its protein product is CASRGAGQGFRGYGYTF.

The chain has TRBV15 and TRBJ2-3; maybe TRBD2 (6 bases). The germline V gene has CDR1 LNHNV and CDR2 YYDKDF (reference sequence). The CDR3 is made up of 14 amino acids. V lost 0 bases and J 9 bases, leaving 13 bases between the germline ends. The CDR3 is CATSRDLGGATQYF. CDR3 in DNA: TGTGCCACCAGCAGAGATCTGGGGGGTGCGACGCAGTATTTT.

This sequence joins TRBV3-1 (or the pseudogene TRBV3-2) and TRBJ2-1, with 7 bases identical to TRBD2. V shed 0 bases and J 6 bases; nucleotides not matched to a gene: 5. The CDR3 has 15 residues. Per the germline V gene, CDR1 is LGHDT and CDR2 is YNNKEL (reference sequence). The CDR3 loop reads CASSQDRTRINEQFF. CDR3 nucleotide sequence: TGTGCCAGCAGCCAAGATCGGACTAGAATCAATGAGCAGTTCTTC.

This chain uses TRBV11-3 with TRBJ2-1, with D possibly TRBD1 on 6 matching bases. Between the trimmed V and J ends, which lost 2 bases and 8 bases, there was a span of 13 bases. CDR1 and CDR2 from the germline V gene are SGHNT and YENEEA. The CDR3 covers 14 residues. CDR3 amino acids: CASSLNRVGDEQFF. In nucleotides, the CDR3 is TGTGCCAGCAGCTTAAACAGGGTTGGGGATGAGCAGTTCTTC. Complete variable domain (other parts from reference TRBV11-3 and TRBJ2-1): EAGVVQSPRYKIIEKKQPVAFWCNPISGHNTLYWYLQNLGQGPELLIRYENEEAVDDSQLPKDRFSAERLKGVDSTLKIQPAELGDSAVYLCASSLNRVGDEQFFGPGTRLTVL.

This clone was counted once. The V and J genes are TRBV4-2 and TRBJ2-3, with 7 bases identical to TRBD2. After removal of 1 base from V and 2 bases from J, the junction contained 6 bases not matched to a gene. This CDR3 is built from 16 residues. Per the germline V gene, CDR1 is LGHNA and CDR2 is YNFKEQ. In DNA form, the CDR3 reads TGTGCCAGCAGCCAAGCCAGCGGGGTGCCCACAGATACGCAGTATTTT. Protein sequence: CASSQASGVPTDTQYF.

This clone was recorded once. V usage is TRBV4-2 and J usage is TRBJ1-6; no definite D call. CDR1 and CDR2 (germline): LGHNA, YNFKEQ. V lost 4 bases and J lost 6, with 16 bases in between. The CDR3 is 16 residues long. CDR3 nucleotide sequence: TGTGCCAGCAGCCCTCGGGTTGAGGGAGGTAATTCACCCCTCCACTTT. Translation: CASSPRVEGGNSPLHF.